These 21 T cell receptor beta chains came from one sample sequenced in a study of vaccination effects on CD4 cells after COVID-19. Expansion of antigen-specific CD4+ T cells with viral peptide pools was carried out by the ViraFEST assay before sequencing. An approximately nine-day culture period preceded the isolation of CD4+ T cells. Participants each got two BNT162b2 or mRNA-1273 vaccine doses. These TCRs' antigens remain unknown. The assay was immunoSEQ multiplex PCR, and TCRdb's table has in-frame clones only and misses some. The sample lists roughly 23,000 clones, 72% occurring once. Material: CD4+ T cells from PBMCs cultured with HCoV-NL63 spike peptides, obtained after COVID-19 vaccination. These receptors were taken from a human donor who received a COVID-19 vaccine.

The chain links TRBV2 to TRBJ2-1, with 8 bases identical to TRBD2. Germline V lookup: CDR1 SNHLY, CDR2 FYNNEI. CDR3 size: 17 residues. Trimming removed 5 bases from V and 0 bases from J; junction bases left unmatched: 9. The CDR3 nucleotides read TGTGCCAGCAGTTTCGAGCGGGGGACCGTCTCCTACAATGAGCAGTTCTTC. Translation: CASSFERGTVSYNEQFF.

The chain uses TRBV7-8 and TRBJ1-2, with D possibly matching TRBD1 (5 bases). The germline CDR1 and CDR2 sequences are SGHVS and FQNEAQ. This CDR3 spans 15 amino acids. The V end lost 5 bases, the J end lost 2 bases, and 15 bases lay between the germline ends. The CDR3, as DNA: TGTGCCAGCAGCACAACTTGGGACGCAAACTATGGCTACACCTTC. As protein: CASSTTWDANYGYTF.

This chain connects TRBV6-5 to TRBJ1-1, with D perhaps matching TRBD1 (6 bases). The CDR3 runs to 14 residues. V was shortened by 8 bases and J by 4 bases, with 17 bases between the two germline ends. The germline gives CDR1 MNHEY, CDR2 SVGAGI. CDR3 sequence (DNA): TGTGCCAGCCGGATAACACGGGGGGCCACTGAAGCTTTCTTT. As protein: CASRITRGATEAFF.

This chain links TRBV7-9 with TRBJ2-3, with TRBD1 identical over 8 bases. This CDR3 has 14 amino acids. CDR1 is SEHNR, CDR2 FQNEAQ, per germline (reference sequence). V shed 3 bases, J shed 5 bases, and the junction held 4 bases outside the gene matches. This CDR3 reads CASSFGQGGDTQYF. DNA of the CDR3: TGTGCCAGCAGCTTCGGACAGGGCGGAGATACGCAGTATTTT.

This clone has only one observation. The chain couples TRBV9 to TRBJ2-7, with no clear D. The V and J ends lost 0 bases and 6 bases respectively, with 16 bases between them. CDR1 is SGDLS and CDR2 is YYNGEE in the germline V gene. The length of the CDR3 is 15 residues. The CDR3 nucleotides are TGTGCCAGCAGCGTAGCCACGGGTAGTTATAGCGAGCAGTACTTC. Residues: CASSVATGSYSEQYF.

The chain combines TRBV6-5 with TRBJ1-4; tentative D call: TRBD1 (6 bases). V was clipped by 6 bases and J by 7 bases, with 15 bases between them. In germline, CDR1 is MNHEY, CDR2 SVGAGI. This CDR3 has 14 amino acids. Written as DNA, the CDR3 is TGTGCCAGCAGGGACACAGGGAGGGTTGAAAAACTGTTTTTT. It is translated as CASRDTGRVEKLFF.

J is TRBJ2-3 and V is TRBV6-5, with D perhaps TRBD1 (6 bases). V gave up 6 bases and J gave up 1 base, with 11 bases separating them. There are 14 residues in the CDR3. Germline-derived CDR1 and CDR2 are MNHEY and SVGAGI. In DNA form, the CDR3 reads TGTGCCAGCAGCTGGGCAGGGGGCACAGATACGCAGTATTTT. Encoded protein: CASSWAGGTDTQYF.

The chain links TRBV19 to TRBJ2-7, with D possibly matching TRBD2 (6 bases). This CDR3 has 12 residues. CDR1 is LNHDA and CDR2 is SQIVND in the germline V gene (reference sequence). V was trimmed by 6 bases and J by 5 bases, leaving 11 bases between them. CDR3 residues: CASSRDFHEQYF. The CDR3 region has the DNA TGTGCCAGTAGCCGGGACTTCCACGAGCAGTACTTC.

This chain uses TRBV7-2 with TRBJ1-2, with 9 bases identical to TRBD1. V gave up 0 bases and J gave up 7 bases; unmatched junction bases: 6. Germline V gives CDR1 SGHTA, CDR2 FQGNSA. The CDR3 contains 15 residues. The CDR3 here is CASSLALGQGFGYTF. The CDR3 region has the DNA TGTGCCAGCAGCTTAGCTTTGGGACAGGGCTTTGGCTACACCTTC.

The chain joins TRBV19 to TRBJ2-1; maybe TRBD2 (5 bases). Looked up from germline, CDR1 is LNHDA and CDR2 is SQIVND (reference sequence). The V and J ends lost 9 bases and 0 bases respectively, with 21 bases between them. The CDR3 totals 17 residues. Here the CDR3 reads CASGRRALGSSYNEQFF. In DNA form, the CDR3 reads TGTGCCAGCGGACGGCGCGCTCTAGGGAGCTCCTACAATGAGCAGTTCTTC.

V and J are TRBV19 and TRBJ2-5, with TRBD2 matching over 10 bases. The CDR3 contains 15 residues. The germline V gene encodes CDR1 LNHDA and CDR2 SQIVND (reference sequence). Trimming at V came to 4 bases and at J to 6 bases, leaving 8 bases not matched to a gene. CDR3 residues: CASSTSGSDIKTQYF. The CDR3 region has the DNA TGTGCCAGTAGTACTAGCGGGAGTGACATAAAGACCCAGTACTTC.

This chain uses TRBV4-1 with TRBJ2-5; D gene uncertain. Looked up from germline, CDR1 is MGHRA and CDR2 is YSYEKL. The CDR3 is made up of 14 amino acids. V lost 1 base and J 7 bases, leaving 13 bases between the germline ends. This CDR3 is CASSQGQEFGTQYF. For the CDR3, the DNA is TGCGCCAGCAGCCAAGGTCAGGAATTCGGGACCCAGTACTTC.

V usage is TRBV30 and J usage is TRBJ1-3, with D perhaps matching TRBD1 (5 bases). The length of the CDR3 is 13 residues. With 0 bases removed from V and 2 bases from J, the gap between germline ends came to 5 bases. Germline CDR1 reads GTSNPN; CDR2 reads SVGIG (reference sequence). Written as DNA, the CDR3 is TGTGCCTGGAGTGTGGGGGCTGGAAACACCATATATTTT. Amino acids: CAWSVGAGNTIYF.

The V gene is TRBV6-8, the J gene TRBJ2-7, with 8 positions matching TRBD2. Trimming at V came to 7 bases and at J to 7 bases, leaving 12 bases not matched to a gene. From germline, CDR1 is MNHGY and CDR2 SAAAGT. The length of the CDR3 is 14 residues. CDR3 bases: TGTGCCAGCAATGCGGGAGGCTCTCTTCGGGAGCAGTACTTC. Translation gives CASNAGGSLREQYF.

In DNA form, the CDR3 reads TGTGCCAGCCAACTTCTTCCGAGGACCGGGGAGCTGTTTTTT. It specifies CASQLLPRTGELFF. The chain employs TRBV6-5 and TRBJ2-2; the D is unclear. The germline V and J ends were trimmed by 8 bases and 5 bases, with 15 bases remaining between them. Germline-derived CDR1 and CDR2 are MNHEY and SVGAGI. CDR3 length: 14 residues.

The chain carries TRBV27 and TRBJ2-5; TRBD1 aligns across 10 bases. With 8 bases clipped from V and 3 bases from J, the junction kept 3 bases outside the gene matches. Germline loops: CDR1 MNHEY, CDR2 SMNVEV (reference sequence). The CDR3 covers 13 residues. This chain's CDR3 is CASGDRGKETQYF. CDR3 in DNA: TGTGCCAGCGGGGACAGGGGAAAAGAGACCCAGTACTTC.

The rearrangement uses TRBV5-6 and TRBJ2-2, with 7 bases that match TRBD2. From germline, CDR1 is SGHDT and CDR2 YYEEEE. The V segment lost 6 bases and the J segment 4 bases; nucleotides outside the gene matches: 6. CDR3 length: 14 amino acids. CDR3 sequence (DNA): TGTGCCAGCATCAGGGAGGGGCTCACCGGGGAGCTGTTTTTT. Encoded protein: CASIREGLTGELFF.

The chain carries TRBV5-4 and TRBJ2-1, with D maybe TRBD2 (5 bases). In germline, CDR1 is SGHNT, CDR2 YYREEE (reference sequence). V shed 4 bases and J shed 0 bases, with 11 bases lying between them. The length of the CDR3 is 15 residues. The CDR3 DNA reads as TGTGCCAGCAGCACGGACTCGAGCTCCTACAATGAGCAGTTCTTC. This encodes CASSTDSSSYNEQFF.

The chain uses TRBV13 and TRBJ1-4; the D is unclear. The CDR3 totals 15 residues. Germline V gene sequence: CDR1 PRHDT, CDR2 FYEKMQ (reference sequence). V lost 5 bases to trimming and J lost 1 base, with 11 bases between them. DNA of the CDR3: TGTGCCAGCAGCGGCCCTCGGGGAACTAATGAAAAACTGTTTTTT. Translating gives CASSGPRGTNEKLFF. The full variable domain, in which reference TRBV13 and TRBJ1-4 provide the parts outside the CDR3, is AAGVIQSPRHLIKEKRETATLKCYPIPRHDTVYWYQQGPGQDPQFLISFYEKMQSDKGSIPDRFSAQQFSDYHSELNMSSLELGDSALYFCASSGPRGTNEKLFFGSGTQLSVL.

V is TRBV5-1 and J is TRBJ2-7; TRBD1 matches at 9 bases. The CDR3 totals 16 residues. CDR1 is SGHRS and CDR2 is YFSETQ in the germline V gene. The ends lost 0 bases at V and 4 bases at J; junction bases unmatched: 8. CDR3 bases: TGCGCCAGCAGCTTGGCCCAAACAGGGGGCGCGTACGAGCAGTACTTC. This sequence encodes CASSLAQTGGAYEQYF.

This chain links TRBV29-1 with TRBJ2-7; D might be TRBD1 (5 bases). The germline V gene encodes CDR1 SQVTM and CDR2 ANQGSEA. The CDR3 totals 14 residues. V gave up 2 bases and J gave up 2 bases, with 13 bases separating them. CDR3 sequence reads: CSVEIGVRPYEQYF. The CDR3 nucleotides are TGCAGCGTTGAAATAGGGGTACGGCCCTACGAGCAGTACTTC.